These 12 T cell receptor beta chains were all obtained from the same sample, sequenced in a study of blood T cell repertoires in COVID-19. Clones were read by immunoSEQ multiplex PCR, and TCRdb kept only the in-frame ones, dropping some. Counted here are under 120,000 clones, approximately 84% occurring once; the ten biggest clones make up over 2%. The sample taken for sequencing was peripheral blood. These receptors were collected from a human donor in a cohort sampled during active COVID-19.

V usage is TRBV5-1 and J usage is TRBJ2-3; 9 positions agree with TRBD2. Germline V gene sequence: CDR1 SGHRS, CDR2 YFSETQ. Unmatched junction bases numbered 3, after V lost 0 bases and J lost 4 bases. There are 15 residues in the CDR3. CDR3 sequence reads: CASSLGGGGPDTQYF. The DNA for the CDR3 is TGCGCCAGCAGCTTGGGCGGGGGGGGGCCAGATACGCAGTATTTT.

With regard to this clone: A read error may be the cause here, since a much bigger clone is one base away. This chain connects TRBV14 to TRBJ1-1, with D uncertain. V was clipped by 2 bases and J by 1 base, with 5 bases between them. The CDR3 runs to 13 residues. Per the germline V gene, CDR1 is SGHDN and CDR2 is FVKESK. The CDR3 DNA reads as TGTGCCAGCAGCCAATCCAGGAACACTGAAGCTTTCTTT. Protein product: CASSQSRNTEAFF. Drawing the rest from reference TRBV14 and TRBJ1-1, the complete variable domain is EAGVTQFPSHSVIEKGQTVTLRCDPISGHDNLYWYRRVMGKEIKFLLHFVKESKQDESGMPNNRFLAERTGGTYSTLKVQPAELEDSGVYFCASSQSRNTEAFFGQGTRLTVV.

The CDR3 region has the DNA TGTGCCAGCAGCCGCGGGGGGGCTATTTCCAGTGAGCAGTTCTTC. Translated: CASSRGGAISSEQFF. The chain combines TRBV6-5 with TRBJ2-1, with 9 bases matching TRBD2. V lost 6 bases to trimming and J lost 9 bases; unmatched junction nucleotides: 12. Germline lookup yields CDR1 MNHEY and CDR2 SVGAGI. CDR3 length equals 15 residues.

The chain combines TRBV5-4 with TRBJ2-3; 7 bases align to TRBD2. The CDR3 covers 16 residues. The V gene end was trimmed by 0 bases and the J gene end by 4 bases; junction bases not matched to a gene: 8. Germline V gives CDR1 SGHNT, CDR2 YYREEE (reference sequence). CDR3 DNA: TGTGCCAGCAGCTTGGGAGGAGCGGGAAGCGCAGATACGCAGTATTTT. It is translated as CASSLGGAGSADTQYF.

The rearrangement uses TRBV11-1 and TRBJ1-1; D unclear. The CDR3 totals 15 residues. Trimming shortened V by 4 bases and J by 0 bases, and 12 bases separated the two germline ends. Germline assignment: CDR1 SGHAT and CDR2 FQDESV (reference sequence). CDR3: CASSWSGGLNTEAFF. CDR3 DNA: TGTGCCAGCAGCTGGAGCGGCGGCCTGAACACTGAAGCTTTCTTT.

This chain links TRBV7-6 with TRBJ2-6; the D gene is possibly TRBD1 (6 bases). The germline gives CDR1 SGHVS, CDR2 FNYEAQ. The CDR3 is 18 residues long. The germline V and J ends were trimmed by 1 base and 1 base, with 14 bases remaining between them. The CDR3 coding sequence is TGTGCCAGCAGCTTAGAAGCAGGGGCCTATTCTGGGGCCAACGTCCTGACTTTC. Translating it yields CASSLEAGAYSGANVLTF.

The chain combines TRBV11-2 with TRBJ2-7; D gene uncertain. Trimming cost V 1 base and J 0 bases, with 7 bases left between them. The germline CDR1 and CDR2 sequences are SGHAT and FQNNGV. The CDR3 covers 14 residues. The CDR3 loop is CASSLGGSSYEQYF. The CDR3 DNA follows: TGTGCCAGCAGCTTAGGCGGTAGCTCCTACGAGCAGTACTTC.

This sequence joins TRBV7-8 and TRBJ2-5, with 8 bases aligning to TRBD1. Germline CDR1 reads SGHVS; CDR2 reads FQNEAQ. The trim removed 4 bases at V and 6 bases at J, leaving 10 bases unmatched. The CDR3 spans 15 residues. The CDR3 loop is CASSSRWQGAKTQYF. The DNA for the CDR3 is TGTGCCAGCAGCTCCAGGTGGCAGGGGGCTAAGACCCAGTACTTC.

The V gene is TRBV7-3, the J gene TRBJ1-1; 8 nucleotides agree with TRBD1. CDR1 and CDR2 from the germline V gene are SGHTA and FQGTGA. The J segment lost 1 base and the V segment lost 5 bases, leaving 9 bases of the junction unmatched. This CDR3 contains 16 residues. Here the CDR3 DNA reads TGTGCCAGCAGCCCACGGACAGGGCTAGGGAACACTGAAGCTTTCTTT. It yields the protein CASSPRTGLGNTEAFF.

The rearrangement joins TRBV3-1 (or the pseudogene TRBV3-2) to TRBJ1-6; TRBD1 matches 8 bases. The CDR3 consists of 14 residues. V shed 5 bases and J 6 bases; nucleotides not matched to a gene: 3. The germline gives CDR1 LGHDT, CDR2 YNNKEL (reference sequence). DNA for the CDR3: TGTGCCAGCAGCTACGGACAGGGTAATTCACCCCTCCACTTT. Translated: CASSYGQGNSPLHF.

The rearrangement joins TRBV6-6 to TRBJ2-3, with 11 bases aligning to TRBD2. The junction had 16 bases not matched to a gene; V was cut back by 6 bases and J by 2 bases. Per germline, CDR1 MNHNY and CDR2 SVGAGI (reference sequence). The CDR3 consists of 19 residues. The CDR3 nucleotides are TGTGCCAGCAGCCGAGAGACTAGCGGGACACCCCACCACACAGATACGCAGTATTTT. Its translation: CASSRETSGTPHHTDTQYF.

The chain has TRBV6-5 and TRBJ2-1; TRBD1 matches 9 bases. The V segment lost 7 bases and the J segment 1 base; nucleotides outside the gene matches: 5. Germline V gives CDR1 MNHEY, CDR2 SVGAGI. This CDR3 has 15 amino acids. In DNA form, the CDR3 reads TGTGCCAGCATAGGGACAGGGTGGTCCTACAATGAGCAGTTCTTC. The encoded protein is CASIGTGWSYNEQFF.